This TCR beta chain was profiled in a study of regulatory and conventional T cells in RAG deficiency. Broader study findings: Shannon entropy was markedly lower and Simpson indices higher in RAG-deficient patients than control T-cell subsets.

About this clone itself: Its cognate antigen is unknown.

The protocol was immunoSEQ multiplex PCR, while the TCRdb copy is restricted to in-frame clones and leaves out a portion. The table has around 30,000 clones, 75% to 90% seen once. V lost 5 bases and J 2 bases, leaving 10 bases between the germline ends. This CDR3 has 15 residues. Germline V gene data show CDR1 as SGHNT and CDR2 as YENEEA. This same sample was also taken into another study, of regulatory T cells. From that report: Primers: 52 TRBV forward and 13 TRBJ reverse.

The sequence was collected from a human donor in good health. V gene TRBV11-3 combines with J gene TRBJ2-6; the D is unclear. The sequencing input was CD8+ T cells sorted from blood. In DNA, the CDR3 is TGTGCCAGCAGCCCCCCGGGTACTGGGGCCAACGTCCTGACTTTC. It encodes CASSPPGTGANVLTF. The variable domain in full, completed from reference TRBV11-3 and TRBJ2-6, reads EAGVVQSPRYKIIEKKQPVAFWCNPISGHNTLYWYLQNLGQGPELLIRYENEEAVDDSQLPKDRFSAERLKGVDSTLKIQPAELGDSAVYLCASSPPGTGANVLTFGAGSRLTVL.